This T cell receptor beta chain was sequenced for a study of identical twins. cDNA carried unique molecular identifiers, and a universal primer site was added by template switching. TCRdb re-analysed the 5' RACE reads in MiXCR, keeping a single row per CDR3 protein. The profile shows a few hundred thousand distinct CDR3 sequences, around 8% of them singletons. This clonotype was seen repeatedly, ten times or more. Antigen specificity is unknown. CDR3 size: 12 residues. Trimming cost V 1 base and J 4 bases, with 4 bases left between them. Germline V gene lookup returns CDR1 SGHVS and CDR2 FQNEAQ. The study, taken as a whole, reports: Modelling approaches yielded underestimates of out-of-frame TCR alpha sharing between monozygotic twins. Out-of-frame alpha sequences that twins shared showed excess low generation probability. Conclusions were drawn cross-sectionally by statistical analysis, without following the same donors.

The same sample was also used in a study of yellow fever vaccine responses in identical twins.

V and J are TRBV7-8 and TRBJ1-2; D uncertain. This clonotype originated in a woman between 18 and 30 years old in good health. The sequenced sample was CD8+ T cells sorted from blood. The CDR3 sequence is CASSLDGYGYTF. In nucleotides, the CDR3 is TGTGCCAGCAGCTTAGACGGCTATGGCTACACCTTC.